These T cell receptor beta chains were read from a single sample in a study of T cell responses to AZD1222 COVID-19 vaccine. Assay used: immunoSEQ multiplex PCR; TCRdb lists only in-frame clones, some missing. The sample yields about 180,000 clones, 85% to 95% seen once. The sample here was peripheral blood, taken 28 days after the second dose of the MenACWY control vaccine. The source of these receptors is an adult who received the MenACWY meningococcal vaccine as a control. Each CDR3 is given with its conserved first and last residue. Fields, in order: clone size, D gene, V gene, J gene, CDR3 protein, CDR3 DNA. D genes are given only for firm matches. Rows give clone size only sometimes, using once, few, many, or a class for an expanded clone.

NA	TRBD1	TRBV29-1	TRBJ1-2	CSVGTGGGYGYTF	TGCAGCGTTGGGACAGGGGGGGGCTATGGCTACACCTTC
NA	TRBD1	TRBV10-3	TRBJ1-3	CAIQVDRAGNTIYF	TGTGCCATCCAAGTTGACAGGGCGGGAAACACCATATATTTT
once	NA	TRBV12-3/TRBV12-4	TRBJ1-5	CASSLGWGQPQHF	TGTGCCAGCAGTTTGGGATGGGGTCAGCCCCAGCATTTT
NA	NA	TRBV30	TRBJ1-5	CAWSWGTGNQPQHF	TGTGCCTGGAGTTGGGGGACGGGCAATCAGCCCCAGCATTTT
NA	TRBD1	TRBV10-3	TRBJ1-5	CAISITGGNQPQHF	TGTGCCATCAGCATCACAGGGGGCAATCAGCCCCAGCATTTT
once	TRBD1	TRBV5-5	TRBJ2-2	CASSRDSGTGELFF	TGTGCCAGCAGCCGGGACAGTGGCACCGGGGAGCTGTTTTTT
NA	TRBD2	TRBV7-9	TRBJ2-1	CASSHGGGPDEQFF	TGTGCCAGCAGCCATGGCGGGGGGCCGGATGAGCAGTTCTTC
NA	NA	TRBV4-3	TRBJ1-2	CASSQDGGALNYGYTF	TGCGCCAGCAGCCAAGACGGGGGGGCCCTTAACTATGGCTACACCTTC
NA	NA	TRBV14	TRBJ1-1	CASSLQGNTEAFF	TGTGCCAGCAGCCTCCAGGGGAACACTGAAGCTTTCTTT
NA	NA	TRBV6-5	TRBJ1-1	CASSTTDGGYAEAFF	TGTGCCAGCAGTACGACGGACGGGGGCTACGCTGAAGCTTTCTTT
NA	TRBD1	TRBV14	TRBJ2-5	CASSQDRGQTQYF	TGTGCCAGCAGCCAAGATAGGGGGCAGACCCAGTACTTC
once	TRBD1	TRBV7-3	TRBJ1-4	CASSHDREVVTNEKLFF	TGTGCCAGCAGCCACGACAGGGAGGTAGTTACTAATGAAAAACTGTTTTTT
NA	NA	TRBV14	TRBJ2-7	CASSLKPSAGDYEQYF	TGTGCCAGCAGCCTAAAACCCTCAGCAGGGGACTACGAGCAGTACTTC
NA	NA	TRBV10-1	TRBJ1-1	CASSATRNTEAFF	TGCGCCAGCAGCGCCACGCGGAACACTGAAGCTTTCTTT
NA	NA	TRBV11-2	TRBJ1-6	CASSLGRNNSPLHF	TGTGCCAGCAGCTTGGGACGGAATAATTCACCCCTCCACTTT
NA	TRBD2	TRBV30	TRBJ2-5	CAWSVRASGQETQYF	TGTGCCTGGAGTGTAAGGGCTAGCGGGCAAGAGACCCAGTACTTC
once	NA	TRBV6-1	TRBJ1-2	CASSEDQTGDYGYTF	TGTGCCAGCAGTGAAGACCAGACGGGGGACTATGGCTACACCTTC
NA	NA	TRBV11-2	TRBJ2-1	CASRLGGDYEQFF	TGTGCCAGCAGGTTAGGAGGGGACTATGAGCAGTTCTTC
NA	NA	TRBV2	TRBJ2-7	CASWQTSSYEQYF	TGTGCCAGCTGGCAGACTTCCTCCTACGAGCAGTACTTC
NA	NA	TRBV4-2	TRBJ1-1	CASSQVTFTNTEAFF	TGTGCCAGCAGCCAAGTTACGTTTACGAACACTGAAGCTTTCTTT
NA	NA	TRBV18	TRBJ1-6	CASSPRALGRSPLHF	TGTGCCAGCTCACCCCGGGCCTTAGGAAGGTCACCCCTCCACTTT
NA	NA	TRBV28	TRBJ1-1	CASRGAGRGNTEAFF	TGTGCCAGCAGAGGAGCCGGGCGAGGGAACACTGAAGCTTTCTTT
NA	NA	TRBV5-1	TRBJ2-1	CASSLAVSYNEQFF	TGCGCCAGCAGCTTGGCGGTCTCCTACAATGAGCAGTTCTTC
once	NA	TRBV7-9	TRBJ1-1	CASRFGDTEAFF	TGTGCCAGCCGCTTCGGGGACACTGAAGCTTTCTTT
once	TRBD1	TRBV6-6	TRBJ1-3	CASSRIRGRSGNTIYF	TGTGCCAGCAGCCGAATCAGGGGGAGGTCCGGAAACACCATATATTTT
NA	TRBD1	TRBV6-5	TRBJ2-7	CASINRQGAHKKYF	TGTGCCAGCATTAACCGACAGGGGGCGCATAAGAAGTACTTC
NA	TRBD2	TRBV6-2/TRBV6-3	TRBJ2-3	CASSWEGSTDTQYF	TGTGCCAGCAGTTGGGAGGGAAGCACAGATACGCAGTATTTT
NA	NA	TRBV6-7	TRBJ1-2	CASSYPGVGYGYTF	TGTGCCAGCAGTTACCCCGGGGTTGGCTATGGCTACACCTTC
NA	NA	TRBV5-5	TRBJ2-7	CASSLKSGEYEQYF	TGTGCCAGCAGCTTAAAGTCCGGGGAGTACGAGCAGTACTTC
few	NA	TRBV10-2	TRBJ1-2	CASSEEVTNDGYGYTF	TGCGCCAGCAGTGAGGAAGTTACGAACGACGGCTATGGCTACACCTTC
NA	NA	TRBV7-2	TRBJ2-2	CASSLISTGRTGELFF	TGTGCCAGCAGCTTAATCTCCACAGGGAGGACCGGGGAGCTGTTTTTT
NA	TRBD1	TRBV19	TRBJ2-4	CASSLTGGNIQYF	TGTGCCAGTAGTTTAACAGGGGGAAACATTCAGTACTTC
NA	NA	TRBV18	TRBJ2-7	CASSPIGEPYEQYF	TGTGCCAGCTCACCTATTGGCGAGCCCTACGAGCAGTACTTC
NA	TRBD2	TRBV6-6	TRBJ2-3	CASSRGGTDTQYF	TGTGCCAGCAGCCGGGGGGGAACAGATACGCAGTATTTT
once	NA	TRBV6-5	TRBJ1-1	CASSYGGQNTEAFF	TGTGCCAGCAGTTACGGAGGTCAGAACACTGAAGCTTTCTTT
NA	TRBD1	TRBV28	TRBJ1-5	CASTIDRGANQPQHF	TGTGCCAGCACCATCGACAGGGGCGCTAATCAGCCCCAGCATTTT
NA	NA	TRBV28	TRBJ1-6	CASTLGGFNSPLHF	TGTGCCAGCACCCTGGGAGGGTTTAATTCACCCCTCCACTTT
NA	NA	TRBV5-1	TRBJ1-4	CASSLDSRTLVREKLFF	TGCGCCAGCAGCTTGGACTCCCGGACTCTCGTACGTGAAAAACTGTTTTTT
NA	NA	TRBV9	TRBJ1-3	CASSAFFGVSGNTIYF	TGTGCCAGCAGCGCCTTCTTTGGAGTTTCTGGAAACACCATATATTTT
NA	NA	TRBV19	TRBJ1-2	CASRGAGNYGYTF	TGTGCCAGTAGAGGGGCAGGGAACTATGGCTACACCTTC
NA	NA	TRBV28	TRBJ1-4	CASSLGSATNEKLFF	TGTGCCAGCAGTCTCGGGAGTGCAACTAATGAAAAACTGTTTTTT